The clone carrying this T cell receptor (beta chain) was observed a handful of times. Its antigen is not identified. Template switching with 5'RACE generated the TCR cDNA and added a universal primer site and UMIs. TCRdb itself ran the 5' RACE reads through MiXCR, one entry per CDR3 protein. The table shows hundreds of thousands of distinct CDR3 sequences, with 15% to 20% occurring only once. The CDR3 is 14 residues long. Deletions cut 5 bases from V and 3 bases from J, with 13 bases between. Per germline, CDR1 LNHNV and CDR2 YYDKDF (reference sequence). The sample is drawn from a study of T cells after yellow fever vaccination. At the level of the study: SMART-Seq v4 Ultra Low Input prepared libraries from low-cell fractions. General study points: A large majority of primary-vaccination clones showed up again after the booster (96% CD4, 75% to 90% CD8). Weaker, the secondary response peaked sooner, at day 5 versus 15.

This chain connects TRBV15 to TRBJ1-2, with a tentative D call TRBD1 (6 bases). Sequences were derived from PBMCs, sampled 15 days after the yellow fever booster vaccination. The source is a man under 40 who received the YFV17D yellow fever vaccine. The CDR3 region is CATSGTGLHYGYTF. The CDR3, as DNA: TGTGCCACCAGCGGAACAGGGCTCCACTATGGCTACACCTTC.